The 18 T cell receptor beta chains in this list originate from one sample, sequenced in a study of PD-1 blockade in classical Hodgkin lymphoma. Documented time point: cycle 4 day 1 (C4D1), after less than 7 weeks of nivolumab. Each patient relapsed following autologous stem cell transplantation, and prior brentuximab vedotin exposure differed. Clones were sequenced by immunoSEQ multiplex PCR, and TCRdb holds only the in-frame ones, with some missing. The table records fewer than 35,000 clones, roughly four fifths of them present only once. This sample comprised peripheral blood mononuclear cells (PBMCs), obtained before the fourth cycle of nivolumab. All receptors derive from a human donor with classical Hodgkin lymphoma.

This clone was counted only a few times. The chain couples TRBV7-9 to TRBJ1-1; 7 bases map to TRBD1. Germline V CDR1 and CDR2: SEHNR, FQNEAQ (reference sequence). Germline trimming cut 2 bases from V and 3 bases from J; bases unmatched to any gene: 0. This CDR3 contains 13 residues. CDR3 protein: CASSLQGDTEAFF. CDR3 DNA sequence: TGTGCCAGCAGCTTACAGGGGGACACTGAAGCTTTCTTT.

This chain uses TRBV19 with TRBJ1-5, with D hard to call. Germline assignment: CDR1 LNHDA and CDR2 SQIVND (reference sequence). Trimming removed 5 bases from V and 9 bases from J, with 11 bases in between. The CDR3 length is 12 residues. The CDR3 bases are TGTGCCAGTAGTCAGTCACTAGGGCCCCAGCATTTT. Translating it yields CASSQSLGPQHF.

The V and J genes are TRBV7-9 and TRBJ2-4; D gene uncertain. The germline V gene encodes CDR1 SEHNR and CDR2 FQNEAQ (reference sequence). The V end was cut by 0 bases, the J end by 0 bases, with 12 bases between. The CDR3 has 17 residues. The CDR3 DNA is TGTGCCAGCAGCTTAGCCCTCCCGTTCCTAGCCAAAAACATTCAGTACTTC. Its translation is CASSLALPFLAKNIQYF.

As DNA, the CDR3 is TGTGCCAGTAGTACCACAGGAGACACTGAAGCTTTCTTT. Translating it yields CASSTTGDTEAFF. The chain is built from TRBV19 and TRBJ1-1; TRBD1 is a possible D gene (5 bases). CDR3 length: 13 amino acids. Trimming took 4 bases from V and 3 from J, leaving 9 bases between them. Germline loops: CDR1 LNHDA, CDR2 SQIVND (reference sequence).

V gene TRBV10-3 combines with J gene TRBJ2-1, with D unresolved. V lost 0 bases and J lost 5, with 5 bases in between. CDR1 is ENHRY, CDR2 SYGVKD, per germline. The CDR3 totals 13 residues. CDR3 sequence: CAISESTNNEQFF. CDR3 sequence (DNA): TGTGCCATCAGTGAGTCGACGAACAATGAGCAGTTCTTC.

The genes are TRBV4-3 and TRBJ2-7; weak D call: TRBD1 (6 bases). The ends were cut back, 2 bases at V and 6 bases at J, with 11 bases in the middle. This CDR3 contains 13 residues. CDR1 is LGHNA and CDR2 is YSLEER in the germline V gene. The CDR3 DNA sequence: TGCGCCAGCAGCCAATCTACAGGGACCGAGCAGTACGTC. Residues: CASSQSTGTEQYV.

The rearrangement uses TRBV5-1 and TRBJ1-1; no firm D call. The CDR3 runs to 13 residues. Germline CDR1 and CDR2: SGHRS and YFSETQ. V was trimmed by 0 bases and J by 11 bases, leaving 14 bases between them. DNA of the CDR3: TGCGCCAGCAGCTTGGGGCCCGCGACGGGGGCTTTCTTT. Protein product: CASSLGPATGAFF.

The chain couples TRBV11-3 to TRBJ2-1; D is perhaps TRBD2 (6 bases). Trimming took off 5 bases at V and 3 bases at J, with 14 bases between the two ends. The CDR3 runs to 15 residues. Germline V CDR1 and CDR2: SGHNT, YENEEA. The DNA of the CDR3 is TGTGCCAGCAGCCTAGGACACGGGGGCTACAATGAGCAGTTCTTC. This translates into CASSLGHGGYNEQFF.

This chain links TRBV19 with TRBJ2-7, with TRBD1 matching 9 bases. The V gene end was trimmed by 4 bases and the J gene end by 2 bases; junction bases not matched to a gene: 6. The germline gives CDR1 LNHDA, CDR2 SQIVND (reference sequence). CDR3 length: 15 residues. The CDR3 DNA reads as TGTGCCAGTAGTAGCCTTCACAGGGGGCCCTACGAGCAGTACTTC. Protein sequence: CASSSLHRGPYEQYF.

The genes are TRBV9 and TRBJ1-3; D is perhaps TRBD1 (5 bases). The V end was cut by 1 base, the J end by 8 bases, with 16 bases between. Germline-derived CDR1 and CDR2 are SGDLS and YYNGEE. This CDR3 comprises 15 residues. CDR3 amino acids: CASSVIPGKGDTIYF. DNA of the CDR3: TGTGCCAGCAGCGTAATTCCAGGGAAGGGAGACACCATATATTTT.

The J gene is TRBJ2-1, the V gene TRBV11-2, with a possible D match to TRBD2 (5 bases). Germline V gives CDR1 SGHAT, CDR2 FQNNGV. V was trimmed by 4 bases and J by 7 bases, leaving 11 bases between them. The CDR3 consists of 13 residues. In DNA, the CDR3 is TGTGCCAGCAGCTCCGTGGGAGTAAATGAGCAGTTCTTC. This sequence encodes CASSSVGVNEQFF.

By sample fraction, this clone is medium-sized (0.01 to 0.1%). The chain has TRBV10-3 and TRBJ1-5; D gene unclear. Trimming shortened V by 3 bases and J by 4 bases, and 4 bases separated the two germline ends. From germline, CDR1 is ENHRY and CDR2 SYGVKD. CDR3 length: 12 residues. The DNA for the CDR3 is TGTGCCATCAGTGAAGGTAATCAGCCCCAGCATTTT. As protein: CAISEGNQPQHF.

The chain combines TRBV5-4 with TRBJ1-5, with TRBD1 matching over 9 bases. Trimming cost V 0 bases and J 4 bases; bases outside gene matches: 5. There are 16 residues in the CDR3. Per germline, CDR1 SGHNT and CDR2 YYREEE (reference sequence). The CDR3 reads CASSLVTGTGNQPQHF. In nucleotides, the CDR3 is TGTGCCAGCAGCTTGGTTACCGGGACAGGGAATCAGCCCCAGCATTTT.

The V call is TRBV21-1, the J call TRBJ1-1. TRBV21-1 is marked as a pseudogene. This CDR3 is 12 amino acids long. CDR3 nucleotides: TGTGCCAGCAGCAGGTCATACACTGAAGCTTTCTTT. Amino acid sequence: CASSRSYTEAFF.

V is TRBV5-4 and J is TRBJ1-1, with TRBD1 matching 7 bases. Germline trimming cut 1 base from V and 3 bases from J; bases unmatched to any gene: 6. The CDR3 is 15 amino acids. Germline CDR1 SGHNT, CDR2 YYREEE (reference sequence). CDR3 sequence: CASSLSRQGYTEAFF. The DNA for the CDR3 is TGTGCCAGCAGCTTGTCTAGACAGGGCTACACTGAAGCTTTCTTT.

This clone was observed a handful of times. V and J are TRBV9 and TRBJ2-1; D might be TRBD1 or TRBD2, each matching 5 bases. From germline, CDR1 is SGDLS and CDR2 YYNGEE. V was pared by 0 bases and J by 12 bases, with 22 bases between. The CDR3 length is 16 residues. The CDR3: CASSVAGPPRSSGQFF. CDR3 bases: TGTGCCAGCAGCGTAGCGGGACCTCCCCGTTCATCAGGGCAGTTCTTC.

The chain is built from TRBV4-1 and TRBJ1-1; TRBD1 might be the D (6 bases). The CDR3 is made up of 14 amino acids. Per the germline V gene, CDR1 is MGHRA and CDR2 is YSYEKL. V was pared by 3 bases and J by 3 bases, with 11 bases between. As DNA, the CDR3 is TGCGCCAGCAGCCAGCAACAGGGTTACACTGAAGCTTTCTTT. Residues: CASSQQQGYTEAFF.

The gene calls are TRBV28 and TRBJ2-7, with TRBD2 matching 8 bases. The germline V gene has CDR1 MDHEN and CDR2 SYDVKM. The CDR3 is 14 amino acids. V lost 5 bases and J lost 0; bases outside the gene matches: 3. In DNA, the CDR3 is TGTGCCAGCAGTGGGCGGGAGGACTCCTACGAGCAGTACTTC. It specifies CASSGREDSYEQYF.